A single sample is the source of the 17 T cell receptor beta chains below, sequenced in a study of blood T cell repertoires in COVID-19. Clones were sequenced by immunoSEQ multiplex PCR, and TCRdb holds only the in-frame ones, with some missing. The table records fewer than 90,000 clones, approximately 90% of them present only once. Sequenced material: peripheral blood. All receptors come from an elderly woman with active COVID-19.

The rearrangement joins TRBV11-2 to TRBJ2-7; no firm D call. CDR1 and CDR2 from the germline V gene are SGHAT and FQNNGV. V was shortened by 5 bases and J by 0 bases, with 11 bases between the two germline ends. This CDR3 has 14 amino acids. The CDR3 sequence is CASSVQRYSYEQYF. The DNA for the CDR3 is TGTGCCAGCAGCGTACAGAGATACTCCTACGAGCAGTACTTC.

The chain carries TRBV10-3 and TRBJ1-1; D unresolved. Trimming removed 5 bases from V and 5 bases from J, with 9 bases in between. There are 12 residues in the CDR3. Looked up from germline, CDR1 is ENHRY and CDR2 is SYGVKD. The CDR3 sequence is CAISSGLTEAFF. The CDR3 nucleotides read TGTGCCATCAGTTCGGGGTTGACTGAAGCTTTCTTT.

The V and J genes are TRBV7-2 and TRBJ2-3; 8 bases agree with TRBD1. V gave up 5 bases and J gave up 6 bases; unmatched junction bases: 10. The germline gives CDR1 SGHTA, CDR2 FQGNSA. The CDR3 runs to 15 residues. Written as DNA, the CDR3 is TGTGCCAGCAGCCGGGACGGACAGGGCGGTGATACGCAGTATTTT. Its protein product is CASSRDGQGGDTQYF.

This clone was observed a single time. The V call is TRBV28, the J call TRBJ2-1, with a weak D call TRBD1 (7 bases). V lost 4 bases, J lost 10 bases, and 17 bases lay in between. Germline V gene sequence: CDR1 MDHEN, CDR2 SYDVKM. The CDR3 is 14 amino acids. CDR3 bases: TGTGCCAGCAGTTCCCGACAGGGAGGAATGGAGCAGTTCTTC. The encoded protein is CASSSRQGGMEQFF.

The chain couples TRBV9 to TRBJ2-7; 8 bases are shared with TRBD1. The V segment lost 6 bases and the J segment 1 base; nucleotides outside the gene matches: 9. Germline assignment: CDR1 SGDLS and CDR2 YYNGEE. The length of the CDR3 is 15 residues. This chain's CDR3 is CASTQGQEGSYEQYF. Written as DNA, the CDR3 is TGTGCCAGCACCCAGGGACAGGAGGGATCCTACGAGCAGTACTTC.

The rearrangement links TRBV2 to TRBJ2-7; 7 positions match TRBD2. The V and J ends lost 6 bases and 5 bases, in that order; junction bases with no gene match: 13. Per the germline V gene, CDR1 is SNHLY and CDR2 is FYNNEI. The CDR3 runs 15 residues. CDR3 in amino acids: CASSRSGEGRHEQYF. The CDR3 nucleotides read TGTGCCAGCAGCCGAAGCGGGGAGGGGCGGCACGAGCAGTACTTC.

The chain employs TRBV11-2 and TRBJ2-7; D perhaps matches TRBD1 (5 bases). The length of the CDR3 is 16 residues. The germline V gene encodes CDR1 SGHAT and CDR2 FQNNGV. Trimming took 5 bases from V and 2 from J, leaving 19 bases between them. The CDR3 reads CASSPSGIPGAYEQYF. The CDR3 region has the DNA TGTGCCAGCAGCCCTTCAGGGATCCCTGGGGCCTACGAGCAGTACTTC.

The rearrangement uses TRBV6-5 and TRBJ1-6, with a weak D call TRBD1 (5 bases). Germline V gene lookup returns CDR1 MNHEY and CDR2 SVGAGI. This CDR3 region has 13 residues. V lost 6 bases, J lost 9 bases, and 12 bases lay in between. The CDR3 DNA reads TGTGCCAGCAGCAGGGCCCCGAGTTCACCCCTCCACTTT. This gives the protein CASSRAPSSPLHF.

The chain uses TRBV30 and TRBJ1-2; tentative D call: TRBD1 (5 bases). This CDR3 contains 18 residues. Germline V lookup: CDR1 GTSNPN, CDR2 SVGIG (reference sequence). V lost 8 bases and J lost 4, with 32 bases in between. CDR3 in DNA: TGTGCCCTAAGCCGGGGGGGAACCCAACTTTTGGGGGTCTATGGCTACACCTTC. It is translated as CALSRGGTQLLGVYGYTF.

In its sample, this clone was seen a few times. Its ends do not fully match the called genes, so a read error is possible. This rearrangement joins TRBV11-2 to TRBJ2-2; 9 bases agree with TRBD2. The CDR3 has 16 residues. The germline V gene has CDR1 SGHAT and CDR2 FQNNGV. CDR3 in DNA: TGTGCCAGCAGCCCCCGGCCTAGCGGGAACGCCGGGGAGCTGTTTTTT. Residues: CASSPRPSGNAGELFF.

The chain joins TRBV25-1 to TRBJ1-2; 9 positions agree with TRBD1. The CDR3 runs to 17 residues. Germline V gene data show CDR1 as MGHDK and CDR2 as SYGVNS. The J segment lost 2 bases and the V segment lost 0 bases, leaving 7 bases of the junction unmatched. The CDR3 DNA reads TGTGCCAGCAGTGAATATAAGGGACAGGGACGAAACTATGGCTACACCTTC. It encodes CASSEYKGQGRNYGYTF.

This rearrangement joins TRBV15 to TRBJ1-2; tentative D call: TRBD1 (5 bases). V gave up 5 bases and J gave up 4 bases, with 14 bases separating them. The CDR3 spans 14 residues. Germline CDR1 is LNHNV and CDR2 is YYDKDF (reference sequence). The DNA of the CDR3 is TGTGCCACCAGCTTATCCGCTCAGGGCTATGGCTACACCTTC. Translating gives CATSLSAQGYGYTF.

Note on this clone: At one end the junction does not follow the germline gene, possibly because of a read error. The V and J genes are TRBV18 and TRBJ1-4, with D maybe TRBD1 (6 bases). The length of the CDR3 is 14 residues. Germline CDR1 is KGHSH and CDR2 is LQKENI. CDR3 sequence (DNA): TGTGCCAGCTCACAGGGGGGGAGTAATGGAAAACTGTTTTTT. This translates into CASSQGGSNGKLFF.

CDR3 amino acids: CASRIQGQANTGELFF. For the CDR3, the DNA is TGTGCCAGCAGGATTCAGGGACAAGCGAACACCGGGGAGCTGTTTTTT. V usage is TRBV28 and J usage is TRBJ2-2, with D possibly matching TRBD1 (6 bases). V lost 6 bases, J lost 0 bases, and 14 bases lay in between. In germline, CDR1 is MDHEN, CDR2 SYDVKM. The length of the CDR3 is 16 residues.

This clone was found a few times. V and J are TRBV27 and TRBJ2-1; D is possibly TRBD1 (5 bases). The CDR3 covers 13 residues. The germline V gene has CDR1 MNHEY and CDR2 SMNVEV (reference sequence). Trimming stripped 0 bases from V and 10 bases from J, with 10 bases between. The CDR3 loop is CASSLSWGREQFF. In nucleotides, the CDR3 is TGTGCCAGCAGTTTATCGTGGGGCCGCGAGCAGTTCTTC.

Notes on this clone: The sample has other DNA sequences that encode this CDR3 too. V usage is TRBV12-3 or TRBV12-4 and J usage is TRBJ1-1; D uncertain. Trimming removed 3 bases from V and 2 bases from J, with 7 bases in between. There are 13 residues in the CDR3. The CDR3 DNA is TGTGCCAGCAGTTTCGGCGGTAACACTGAAGCTTTCTTT. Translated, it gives CASSFGGNTEAFF.

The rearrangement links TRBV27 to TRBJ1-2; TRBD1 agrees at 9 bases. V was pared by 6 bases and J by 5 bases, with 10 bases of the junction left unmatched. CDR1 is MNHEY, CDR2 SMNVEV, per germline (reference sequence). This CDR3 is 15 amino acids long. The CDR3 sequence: CASSFTPGTGYGYTF. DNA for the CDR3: TGTGCCAGCAGCTTCACCCCCGGGACAGGGTATGGCTACACCTTC.